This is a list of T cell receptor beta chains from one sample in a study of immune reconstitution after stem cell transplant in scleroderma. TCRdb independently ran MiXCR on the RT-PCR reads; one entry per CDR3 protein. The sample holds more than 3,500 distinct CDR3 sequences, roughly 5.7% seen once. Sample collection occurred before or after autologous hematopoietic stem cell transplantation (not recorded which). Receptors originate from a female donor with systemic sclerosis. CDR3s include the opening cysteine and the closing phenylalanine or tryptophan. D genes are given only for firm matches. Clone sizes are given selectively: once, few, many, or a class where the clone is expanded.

DNA: TGCGCCAGCAGCTTGGGGTCAGATACGCAGTATTTT
CDR3: CASSLGSDTQYF
size: few
J: TRBJ2-3
D: .
V: TRBV5-1

DNA: TGCGCCAGCAGCTTGGGGGGGCGCGCAGATACGCAGTATTTT
CDR3: CASSLGGRADTQYF
size: many
J: TRBJ2-3
D: .
V: TRBV5-1

DNA: TGTGCCAGCAGCCACCCAGACAGGGCTGGAGCTTTCTTT
CDR3: CASSHPDRAGAFF
size: few
J: TRBJ1-1
D: TRBD1
V: TRBV5-4

DNA: TGCAGCGTTGAACAATCACAGGACAATGAGCAGTTCTTC
CDR3: CSVEQSQDNEQFF
size: .
J: TRBJ2-1
D: .
V: TRBV29-1

DNA: TGTGCCAGCAGTTTAAAGCGACGGGCCTTAGGAGATCTGAACACTGAAGCTTTCTTT
CDR3: CASSLKRRALGDLNTEAFF
size: medium-sized
J: TRBJ1-1
D: .
V: TRBV12-3/TRBV12-4

DNA: TGCAGCGTGACCGGGACCCTCACAGATACGCAGTATTTT
CDR3: CSVTGTLTDTQYF
size: medium-sized
J: TRBJ2-3
D: .
V: TRBV29-1

DNA: TGTGCCAGCAGGTCCGGGACGGCTAATTCACCCCTCCACTTT
CDR3: CASRSGTANSPLHF
size: .
J: TRBJ1-6
D: .
V: TRBV6-5

DNA: TGTGCCAGCAGCTTGGCCCCTAGGAGTAATGATGAGCAGTTCTTC
CDR3: CASSLAPRSNDEQFF
size: few
J: TRBJ2-1
D: .
V: TRBV5-6

DNA: TGCAGTGCTAGAGATGGGGGGGGGAGCTCTGGAAACACCATATATTTT
CDR3: CSARDGGGSSGNTIYF
size: medium-sized
J: TRBJ1-3
D: .
V: TRBV20-1

DNA: TGTGCCAGCAGCGTAGAGGATTACCCTATAATGAACACTGAAGCTTTCTTT
CDR3: CASSVEDYPIMNTEAFF
size: medium-sized
J: TRBJ1-1
D: .
V: TRBV9

DNA: TGTGCCATCAGTGAAGCCGGGACAGGGGGCTACGAGCAGTACTTC
CDR3: CAISEAGTGGYEQYF
size: many
J: TRBJ2-7
D: TRBD1
V: TRBV10-3

DNA: TGTGCCAGCAGCGTAGGCGGAGGCCAAGAGACCCAGTACTTC
CDR3: CASSVGGGQETQYF
size: medium-sized
J: TRBJ2-5
D: .
V: TRBV9

DNA: TGCGCCAGCAGCCGGGAAGGCCATGGGTCCTACAATGAGCAGTTCTTC
CDR3: CASSREGHGSYNEQFF
size: medium-sized
J: TRBJ2-1
D: .
V: TRBV5-1

DNA: TGTGCCAGCAGTTTAAAGCCAGGCAGCTCCTACGAGCAGTACTTC
CDR3: CASSLKPGSSYEQYF
size: few
J: TRBJ2-7
D: .
V: TRBV27

DNA: TGCGCCAGCAGCATGGGGGCAGGGTCCGGACGTGGCGAGCAGTACTTC
CDR3: CASSMGAGSGRGEQYF
size: medium-sized
J: TRBJ2-7
D: .
V: TRBV5-1

DNA: TGTGCCAGCAGTGGACACCTGATCCCCGGGATGGGTGGCTACACCTTC
CDR3: CASSGHLIPGMGGYTF
size: medium-sized
J: TRBJ1-2
D: .
V: TRBV2

DNA: TGCGCCAGTTCGACGGACAGGGTCTACGAGCAGTACTTC
CDR3: CASSTDRVYEQYF
size: medium-sized
J: TRBJ2-7
D: TRBD1
V: TRBV5-1

DNA: TGCAGTGCTTCCGGGACAACCGAGTCCTACGAGCAGTACTTC
CDR3: CSASGTTESYEQYF
size: many
J: TRBJ2-7
D: .
V: TRBV20-1

DNA: TGTGCCAGCAGCTTAGGTCCCTACGGCGGGGGTATAGGAGAGACCCAGTACTTC
CDR3: CASSLGPYGGGIGETQYF
size: medium-sized
J: TRBJ2-5
D: TRBD2
V: TRBV7-2

DNA: TGTGCCAGCAGCTTGGATTGGGGACCCTACAATGAGCAGTTCTTC
CDR3: CASSLDWGPYNEQFF
size: many
J: TRBJ2-1
D: .
V: TRBV5-6

DNA: TGCAGCGCCACTAAGTGGGCCAAAAACATTCAGTACTTC
CDR3: CSATKWAKNIQYF
size: medium-sized
J: TRBJ2-4
D: .
V: TRBV29-1

DNA: TGCGCCAGCAGCTTGGACCTTAGCTCCTACAATGAGCAGTTCTTC
CDR3: CASSLDLSSYNEQFF
size: medium-sized
J: TRBJ2-1
D: .
V: TRBV5-1

DNA: TGCACCAGCAGTTTATTGGCTAGCGGGAGTCCCGGGGAGCTGTTTTTT
CDR3: CTSSLLASGSPGELFF
size: large
J: TRBJ2-2
D: TRBD2
V: TRBV27

DNA: TGTGCCAGCAGCGTCTTCGGACTAGCGGGGCAACACAATGAGCAGTTCTTC
CDR3: CASSVFGLAGQHNEQFF
size: medium-sized
J: TRBJ2-1
D: TRBD2
V: TRBV9

DNA: TGCGCCAGCAGCCAAGGACGAACGGTGAACACTGAAGCTTTCTTT
CDR3: CASSQGRTVNTEAFF
size: many
J: TRBJ1-1
D: .
V: TRBV4-3

DNA: TGCAGTCCCTCGGGCTGGGACAGGGGAGGCCCCCATTCCAAAAACATTCAGTACTTC
CDR3: CSPSGWDRGGPHSKNIQYF
size: medium-sized
J: TRBJ2-4
D: TRBD1
V: TRBV20-1

DNA: TGTGCCAGCAGCTTAGAGTCAGAGACCTACAATGAGCAGTTCTTC
CDR3: CASSLESETYNEQFF
size: medium-sized
J: TRBJ2-1
D: .
V: TRBV7-2

DNA: TGTGCCAGCACCACACAGGGGGCGCGGAATCAGCCCCAGCATTTT
CDR3: CASTTQGARNQPQHF
size: .
J: TRBJ1-5
D: TRBD1
V: TRBV6-6

DNA: TGTGCCAGCAGTTTCCCGCCAGGGCCGGACACTGAAGCTTTCTTT
CDR3: CASSFPPGPDTEAFF
size: few
J: TRBJ1-1
D: .
V: TRBV12-3/TRBV12-4

DNA: TGTGCCAGCAGCCCGGGACCGGGACAGGCCGTTTCTGGCTACACCTTC
CDR3: CASSPGPGQAVSGYTF
size: medium-sized
J: TRBJ1-2
D: TRBD1
V: TRBV7-2

DNA: TGCAGTGCTAGAGATGGTTTGACATACACTGAAGCTTTCTTT
CDR3: CSARDGLTYTEAFF
size: medium-sized
J: TRBJ1-1
D: .
V: TRBV20-1

DNA: TGTGCCAGCAGCTCAAGGACTAGCGGGAGCGAGACCCAGTACTTC
CDR3: CASSSRTSGSETQYF
size: few
J: TRBJ2-5
D: TRBD2
V: TRBV7-9

DNA: TGTGCCAGCAGTTACCTGGACAGGGGAGCATATGGCTACACCTTC
CDR3: CASSYLDRGAYGYTF
size: medium-sized
J: TRBJ1-2
D: TRBD1
V: TRBV6-5

DNA: TGTGCCAGCAGTGAAGGGACAGGGCTCTATGGCTACACCTTC
CDR3: CASSEGTGLYGYTF
size: medium-sized
J: TRBJ1-2
D: TRBD1
V: TRBV6-1

DNA: TGTGCCGGCAACCGACAGATGAATGAAAAACTGTTTTTT
CDR3: CAGNRQMNEKLFF
size: .
J: TRBJ1-4
D: .
V: TRBV7-9

DNA: TGTGCCAGCAGCACTCCCAGTCTGGGGTATGAGCAGTTCTTC
CDR3: CASSTPSLGYEQFF
size: medium-sized
J: TRBJ2-1
D: .
V: TRBV11-2

DNA: TGTGCCAGCAGACCAATCATCCCACCCCCTGGGGGATTATCGCTCCCCACCTTC
CDR3: CASRPIIPPPGGLSLPTF
size: many
J: TRBJ2-7
D: .
V: TRBV28

DNA: TGTGCCAGCAGCTCCCAGACAGGGTTCAAGAACACTGAAGCTTTCTTT
CDR3: CASSSQTGFKNTEAFF
size: medium-sized
J: TRBJ1-1
D: TRBD1
V: TRBV7-2

DNA: TGTGCCAGTAGTATTAACGGTTACGAGCAGTACTTC
CDR3: CASSINGYEQYF
size: medium-sized
J: TRBJ2-7
D: .
V: TRBV19

DNA: TGTGCCAGCAGCCGAGCCTACGAGCAGTACTTC
CDR3: CASSRAYEQYF
size: medium-sized
J: TRBJ2-7
D: .
V: TRBV7-9